The entry below describes one T cell receptor (beta chain). The antigen is not known. CDR3 length: 14 residues. The V end was cut by 3 bases, the J end by 7 bases, with 13 bases between. Germline loops: CDR1 LGHDT, CDR2 YNNKEL (reference sequence). These data come from a study of T cell responses to AZD1222 COVID-19 vaccine. General study findings and limits: At baseline, just 6 or 7 AZD1222 recipients tested seropositive.

The data were produced by immunoSEQ multiplex PCR, yet TCRdb's version contains in-frame clones alone and is incomplete. The data show some 150,000 clones, with over 90% seen just once and approximately 1.4% held by the top ten. V is TRBV3-1 (or the pseudogene TRBV3-2) and J is TRBJ1-5, with D tentatively TRBD1 (6 bases). The sample was peripheral blood, taken 28 days after the second AZD1222 dose. The receptor's source is an adult who received the AZD1222 COVID-19 vaccine. The CDR3 DNA follows: TGTGCCAGCAGCCAGACGGCGGGGGCCCAGCCCCAGCATTTT. Its translation: CASSQTAGAQPQHF.